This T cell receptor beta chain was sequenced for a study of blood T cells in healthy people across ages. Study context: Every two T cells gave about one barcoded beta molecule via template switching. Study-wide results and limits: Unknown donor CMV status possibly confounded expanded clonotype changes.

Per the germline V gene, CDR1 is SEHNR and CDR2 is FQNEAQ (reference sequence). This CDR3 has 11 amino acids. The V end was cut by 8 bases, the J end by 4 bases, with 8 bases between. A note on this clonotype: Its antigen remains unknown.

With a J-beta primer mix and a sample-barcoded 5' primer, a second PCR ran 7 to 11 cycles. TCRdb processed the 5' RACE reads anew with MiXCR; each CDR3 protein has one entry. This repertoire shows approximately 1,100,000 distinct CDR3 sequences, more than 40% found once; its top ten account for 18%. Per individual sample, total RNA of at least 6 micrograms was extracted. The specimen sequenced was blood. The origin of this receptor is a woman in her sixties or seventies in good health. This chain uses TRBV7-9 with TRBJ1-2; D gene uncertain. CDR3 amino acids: CASRGFYGYTF. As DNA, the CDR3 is TGTGCCAGCCGCGGTTTCTATGGCTACACCTTC.